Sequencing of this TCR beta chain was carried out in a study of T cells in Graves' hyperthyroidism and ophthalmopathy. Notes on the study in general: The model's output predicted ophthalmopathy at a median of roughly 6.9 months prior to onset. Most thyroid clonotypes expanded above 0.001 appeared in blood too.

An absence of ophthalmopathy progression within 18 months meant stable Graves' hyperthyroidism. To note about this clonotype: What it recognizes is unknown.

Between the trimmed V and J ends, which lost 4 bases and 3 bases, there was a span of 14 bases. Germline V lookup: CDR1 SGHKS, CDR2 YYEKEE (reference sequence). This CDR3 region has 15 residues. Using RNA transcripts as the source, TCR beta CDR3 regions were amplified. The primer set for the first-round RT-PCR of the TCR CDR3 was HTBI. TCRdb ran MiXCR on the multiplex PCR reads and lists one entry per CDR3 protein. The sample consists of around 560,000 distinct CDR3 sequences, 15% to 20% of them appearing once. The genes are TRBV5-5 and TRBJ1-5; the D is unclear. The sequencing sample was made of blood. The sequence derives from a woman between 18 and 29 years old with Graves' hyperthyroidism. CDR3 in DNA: TGTGCCAGCAGCCCCGGGAGCCTACCCAATCAGCCCCAGCATTTT. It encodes CASSPGSLPNQPQHF.